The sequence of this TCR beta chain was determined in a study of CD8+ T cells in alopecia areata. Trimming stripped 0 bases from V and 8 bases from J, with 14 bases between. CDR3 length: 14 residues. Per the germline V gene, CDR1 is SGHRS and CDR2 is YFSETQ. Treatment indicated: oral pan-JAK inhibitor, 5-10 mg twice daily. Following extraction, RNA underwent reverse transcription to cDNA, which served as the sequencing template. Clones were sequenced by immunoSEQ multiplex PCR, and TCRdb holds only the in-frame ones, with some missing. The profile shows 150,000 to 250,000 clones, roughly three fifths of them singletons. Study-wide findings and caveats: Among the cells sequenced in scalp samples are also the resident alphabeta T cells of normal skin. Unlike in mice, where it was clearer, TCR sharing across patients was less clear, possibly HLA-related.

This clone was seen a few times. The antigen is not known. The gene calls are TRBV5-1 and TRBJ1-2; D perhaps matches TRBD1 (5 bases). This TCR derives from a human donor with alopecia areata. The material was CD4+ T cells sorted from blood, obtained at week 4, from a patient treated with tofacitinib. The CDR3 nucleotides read TGCGCCAGCAGCTTGGGTAGGGGCATCGCCGGCTACACCTTC. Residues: CASSLGRGIAGYTF.